The clone carrying this TCR beta chain appeared many times. This specimen comes from a study of metastatic and nonmetastatic thyroid tumors. None of the patients had undergone any treatment ahead of thyroid surgery. TCRdb reprocessed the PCR reads using MiXCR. The sample yields over 35,000 clones, about a sixth seen once. The CDR3 has 12 amino acids. V was clipped by 4 bases and J by 6 bases, with 7 bases between them. Germline CDR1 reads WNHNN; CDR2 reads SYGVQD (reference sequence). The rearrangement links TRBV10-1 to TRBJ2-4; D call uncertain. The sequenced sample consisted of tumor tissue. The sequence came from a female donor with papillary thyroid cancer or a benign thyroid nodule (not recorded which). Some clones in this sample may be carry-over from other donors' samples. The CDR3 DNA sequence: TGCGCCAGCAGTGGAGGAGCAAACATTCAGTACTTC. It encodes CASSGGANIQYF.